This TCR beta chain was found in a study of T-cell memory formation after mild COVID-19. Study overall: Clusters of TCRs were largely donor specific. Study-wide results and limits: Some clones that responded turned up in pre-infection memory, which suggests that cross-reactive memory joined in.

This CDR3 is 16 amino acids long. Germline V lookup: CDR1 SGDLS, CDR2 YYNGEE. The V gene lost 0 bases and the J gene lost 5 bases, with 17 bases spanning the gap. TCR alpha and TCR beta cDNA libraries with sample barcodes and UMIs came from 5'RACE using constant-segment primers. TCRdb ran MiXCR on the 5' RACE reads and lists one entry per CDR3 protein. The table shows some 120,000 distinct CDR3 sequences, with approximately 5.9% occurring only once. This clonotype occurred a few times. Its antigen is unidentified. Sequenced input: PBMCs or a T cell subset sorted from them (not recorded which). The chain combines TRBV9 with TRBJ2-5; D may correspond to TRBD1 or TRBD2 (6 bases each). The clonotype comes from an adult woman who had mild COVID-19 (a few samples of this study predate the infection). Cell type and time point are not known. CDR3 protein: CASSVGIGGPGETQYF. The CDR3 DNA reads TGTGCCAGCAGCGTAGGTATCGGGGGCCCGGGCGAGACCCAGTACTTC.